Listed below are T cell receptor beta chains from one sample, sequenced in a study of control samples from healthy donors and cancer patients. Method: immunoSEQ multiplex PCR; TCRdb's copy keeps in-frame clones and lacks some. The data hold about 180,000 clones, with 90% observed a single time. The sample comprised blood. The receptors were sampled from a woman aged 50 to 60 in good health. CDR3s include the opening cysteine and the closing phenylalanine or tryptophan. D genes are given only for firm matches. Clone size is given for some rows only: seen once, a few or many times, or a class if the clone is expanded.

v_call: TRBV6-5
j_call: TRBJ2-1
clone_size: .
d_call: .
cdr3_aa: CASSTAGVVGNEQFF
cdr3_nt: TGTGCCAGCAGTACCGCAGGCGTGGTTGGCAATGAGCAGTTCTTC

v_call: TRBV30
j_call: TRBJ1-1
clone_size: .
d_call: .
cdr3_aa: CAWREGSEAFF
cdr3_nt: TGTGCCTGGAGGGAGGGGTCTGAAGCTTTCTTT

v_call: TRBV11-3
j_call: TRBJ2-1
clone_size: .
d_call: .
cdr3_aa: CASSLGWNNEQFF
cdr3_nt: TGTGCCAGCAGCTTAGGGTGGAACAATGAGCAGTTCTTC

v_call: TRBV30
j_call: TRBJ1-6
clone_size: .
d_call: .
cdr3_aa: CAWSGSSSNSPLHF
cdr3_nt: TGTGCCTGGAGTGGGTCGAGTAGCAATTCACCCCTCCACTTT

v_call: TRBV9
j_call: TRBJ2-1
clone_size: .
d_call: .
cdr3_aa: CASSVAGKRSYNEQFF
cdr3_nt: TGTGCCAGCAGCGTAGCTGGGAAGCGGTCCTACAATGAGCAGTTCTTC

v_call: TRBV6-1
j_call: TRBJ1-2
clone_size: once
d_call: .
cdr3_aa: CASSEGVSFGYTF
cdr3_nt: TGTGCCAGCAGTGAAGGGGTTAGCTTTGGCTACACCTTC

v_call: TRBV19
j_call: TRBJ1-5
clone_size: .
d_call: .
cdr3_aa: CASRPAGASGPQHF
cdr3_nt: TGTGCCAGTAGACCCGCAGGGGCTTCAGGGCCCCAGCATTTT

v_call: TRBV9
j_call: TRBJ2-1
clone_size: .
d_call: .
cdr3_aa: CASSVGQGSSYNEQFF
cdr3_nt: TGTGCCAGCAGCGTAGGGCAGGGGAGCTCCTACAATGAGCAGTTCTTC

v_call: TRBV2
j_call: TRBJ1-1
clone_size: .
d_call: .
cdr3_aa: CASRGGINTEAFF
cdr3_nt: TGTGCCAGCAGGGGGGGAATTAACACTGAAGCTTTCTTT

v_call: TRBV9
j_call: TRBJ2-3
clone_size: .
d_call: TRBD2
cdr3_aa: CASSASTSGPQYF
cdr3_nt: TGTGCCAGCAGCGCCTCGACTAGCGGTCCGCAGTATTTT

v_call: TRBV7-9
j_call: TRBJ2-3
clone_size: .
d_call: .
cdr3_aa: CASSLADTQYF
cdr3_nt: TGTGCCAGCAGCTTAGCAGATACGCAGTATTTT

v_call: TRBV2
j_call: TRBJ1-1
clone_size: .
d_call: .
cdr3_aa: CASSDWGGAIEAFF
cdr3_nt: TGTGCCAGCAGTGACTGGGGAGGAGCTATTGAAGCTTTCTTT

v_call: TRBV6-6
j_call: TRBJ1-1
clone_size: .
d_call: TRBD1
cdr3_aa: CASSYSKGQPNTEAFF
cdr3_nt: TGTGCCAGCAGTTACTCGAAGGGACAGCCGAACACTGAAGCTTTCTTT

v_call: TRBV2
j_call: TRBJ2-6
clone_size: .
d_call: .
cdr3_aa: CASSGRHQGTGANVLTF
cdr3_nt: TGTGCCAGCAGTGGGAGGCATCAGGGGACTGGGGCCAACGTCCTGACTTTC

v_call: TRBV18
j_call: TRBJ2-1
clone_size: .
d_call: .
cdr3_aa: CASSPGAGGNEQFF
cdr3_nt: TGTGCCAGCTCACCAGGGGCAGGGGGGAATGAGCAGTTCTTC

v_call: TRBV5-4
j_call: TRBJ2-3
clone_size: .
d_call: TRBD2
cdr3_aa: CASSRGGRSSTDTQYF
cdr3_nt: TGTGCCAGCAGCCGGGGGGGTCGGTCTAGCACAGATACGCAGTATTTT

v_call: TRBV7-3
j_call: TRBJ2-7
clone_size: .
d_call: TRBD1
cdr3_aa: CASSLRPGQGIHEQYF
cdr3_nt: TGTGCCAGCAGCTTAAGGCCGGGACAGGGAATCCACGAGCAGTACTTC

v_call: TRBV9
j_call: TRBJ1-4
clone_size: .
d_call: .
cdr3_aa: CASSVEPQGVNEKLFF
cdr3_nt: TGTGCCAGCAGCGTAGAGCCACAGGGAGTTAATGAAAAACTGTTTTTT

v_call: TRBV25-1
j_call: TRBJ1-2
clone_size: .
d_call: TRBD1
cdr3_aa: CASSALTGGGGYTF
cdr3_nt: TGTGCCAGCAGTGCCCTGACAGGGGGCGGTGGCTACACCTTC

v_call: TRBV6-5
j_call: TRBJ2-1
clone_size: .
d_call: TRBD1
cdr3_aa: CASSTTGSDEQFF
cdr3_nt: TGTGCCAGCAGTACGACAGGGTCCGATGAGCAGTTCTTC

v_call: TRBV6-5
j_call: TRBJ1-2
clone_size: once
d_call: .
cdr3_aa: CASRPTDSWGYTF
cdr3_nt: TGTGCCAGCAGACCAACTGACAGTTGGGGCTACACCTTC

v_call: TRBV4-1
j_call: TRBJ2-7
clone_size: once
d_call: .
cdr3_aa: CASSQTETGSYEQYF
cdr3_nt: TGCGCCAGCAGCCAAACTGAGACAGGCAGCTACGAGCAGTACTTC

v_call: TRBV7-8
j_call: TRBJ1-3
clone_size: .
d_call: .
cdr3_aa: CASSSPLGAGGNTIYF
cdr3_nt: TGTGCCAGCAGCTCCCCCCTGGGGGCCGGGGGAAACACCATATATTTT

v_call: TRBV15
j_call: TRBJ1-2
clone_size: .
d_call: TRBD1
cdr3_aa: CATSTGTEYGYTF
cdr3_nt: TGTGCCACCAGCACCGGGACAGAGTATGGCTACACCTTC

v_call: TRBV30
j_call: TRBJ1-2
clone_size: .
d_call: .
cdr3_aa: CAWSPLGGGYTF
cdr3_nt: TGTGCCTGGAGTCCCCTGGGGGGGGGCTACACCTTC

v_call: TRBV18
j_call: TRBJ2-3
clone_size: .
d_call: .
cdr3_aa: CASSPSTDTQYF
cdr3_nt: TGTGCCAGCTCACCTAGCACAGATACGCAGTATTTT

v_call: TRBV6-5
j_call: TRBJ2-2
clone_size: once
d_call: TRBD2
cdr3_aa: CASRAGGGSTGELFF
cdr3_nt: TGTGCCAGCAGAGCGGGGGGGGGTAGCACCGGGGAGCTGTTTTTT

v_call: TRBV28
j_call: TRBJ2-1
clone_size: .
d_call: TRBD2
cdr3_aa: CASSLLGLAGANEQFF
cdr3_nt: TGTGCCAGCAGTTTATTAGGCCTAGCGGGAGCTAATGAGCAGTTCTTC

v_call: TRBV28
j_call: TRBJ1-2
clone_size: .
d_call: .
cdr3_aa: CASSLPASDRNYGYTF
cdr3_nt: TGTGCCAGCAGTTTACCCGCCTCAGACCGTAACTATGGCTACACCTTC

v_call: TRBV11-2
j_call: TRBJ2-7
clone_size: .
d_call: .
cdr3_aa: CASSMWDPTYEQYF
cdr3_nt: TGTGCCAGCAGCATGTGGGACCCGACCTACGAGCAGTACTTC

v_call: TRBV9
j_call: TRBJ2-3
clone_size: .
d_call: .
cdr3_aa: CASSVGSGGAGNTQYF
cdr3_nt: TGTGCCAGCAGCGTAGGTAGTGGGGGGGCTGGAAATACGCAGTATTTT

v_call: TRBV7-2
j_call: TRBJ2-1
clone_size: .
d_call: .
cdr3_aa: CASSRSRQSYNEQFF
cdr3_nt: TGTGCCAGCAGCCGTTCTCGACAAAGCTACAATGAGCAGTTCTTC

v_call: TRBV20-1
j_call: TRBJ2-1
clone_size: .
d_call: .
cdr3_aa: CSARGPNEQFF
cdr3_nt: TGCAGTGCTAGGGGGCCCAATGAGCAGTTCTTC

v_call: TRBV6-2/TRBV6-3
j_call: TRBJ2-7
clone_size: once
d_call: .
cdr3_aa: CASSYQAGGLSYEQYF
cdr3_nt: TGTGCCAGCAGTTACCAGGCGGGCGGACTATCCTACGAGCAGTACTTC

v_call: TRBV7-2
j_call: TRBJ2-7
clone_size: .
d_call: TRBD2
cdr3_aa: CASSPASGSQYEQYF
cdr3_nt: TGTGCCAGCAGCCCCGCTAGCGGGAGTCAGTACGAGCAGTACTTC

v_call: TRBV11-2
j_call: TRBJ1-4
clone_size: .
d_call: TRBD1
cdr3_aa: CASSSGTGGFATNEKLFF
cdr3_nt: TGTGCCAGCAGCTCGGGGACAGGGGGTTTTGCAACTAATGAAAAACTGTTTTTT

v_call: TRBV7-9
j_call: TRBJ1-5
clone_size: once
d_call: TRBD1
cdr3_aa: CASSLGGTGTQPQHF
cdr3_nt: TGTGCCAGCAGCTTAGGCGGGACAGGGACTCAGCCCCAGCATTTT

v_call: TRBV4-3
j_call: TRBJ1-4
clone_size: once
d_call: TRBD1
cdr3_aa: CASSPGTEANEKLFF
cdr3_nt: TGCGCCAGCAGCCCGGGGACAGAGGCTAATGAAAAACTGTTTTTT

v_call: TRBV10-3
j_call: TRBJ2-2
clone_size: .
d_call: .
cdr3_aa: CAISVATRLSNTGELFF
cdr3_nt: TGTGCCATCAGTGTCGCGACACGGTTATCGAACACCGGGGAGCTGTTTTTT

v_call: TRBV4-3
j_call: TRBJ1-1
clone_size: .
d_call: .
cdr3_aa: CASSRVSNTEAFF
cdr3_nt: TGCGCCAGCAGCCGAGTCTCGAACACTGAAGCTTTCTTT

v_call: TRBV11-1
j_call: TRBJ1-1
clone_size: .
d_call: .
cdr3_aa: CASSPDGNTEAFF
cdr3_nt: TGTGCCAGCAGCCCTGACGGGAACACTGAAGCTTTCTTT

v_call: TRBV7-8
j_call: TRBJ2-5
clone_size: .
d_call: .
cdr3_aa: CASSPGGLVRLQYF
cdr3_nt: TGTGCCAGCAGCCCAGGGGGACTAGTCAGGCTCCAGTACTTC

v_call: TRBV5-8
j_call: TRBJ2-1
clone_size: .
d_call: .
cdr3_aa: CASSFNPGAYNEQFF
cdr3_nt: TGTGCCAGCAGCTTTAATCCGGGAGCTTACAATGAGCAGTTCTTC

v_call: TRBV11-2
j_call: TRBJ1-6
clone_size: large
d_call: .
cdr3_aa: CASSFPNQGSYNSPLHF
cdr3_nt: TGTGCCAGCAGCTTCCCCAATCAGGGTTCCTATAATTCACCCCTCCACTTT

v_call: TRBV7-9
j_call: TRBJ1-1
clone_size: .
d_call: TRBD1
cdr3_aa: CASSPGQGMNTEAFF
cdr3_nt: TGTGCCAGCAGCCCGGGACAGGGCATGAACACTGAAGCTTTCTTT

v_call: TRBV5-4
j_call: TRBJ1-4
clone_size: .
d_call: .
cdr3_aa: CASSPAPGRGGNEKLFF
cdr3_nt: TGTGCCAGCAGCCCTGCCCCCGGTCGGGGAGGAAATGAAAAACTGTTTTTT